The TCR beta chain under discussion was sequenced for a study of blood T cell repertoires in COVID-19. The wider study: The United States, Italy and Spain supplied acute and convalescent COVID-19 samples. The analysed material was cDNA or gDNA that came from T cells, B-cell-depleted T cells, or PBMCs.

The germline V gene has CDR1 MNHEY and CDR2 SVGEGT. Trimming cost V 0 bases and J 0 bases; bases outside gene matches: 9. This CDR3 is built from 20 residues. Methods used by the authors: Amplified reference gene primers provided the basis for estimating nucleated cell counts. Generated by immunoSEQ multiplex PCR, the TCRdb table keeps only in-frame clones and is missing some. That table gives V, J and clone size, and the DNA gave D and trimming. The sample includes 200,000 to 300,000 clones, about 89% of them seen just once. The chain couples TRBV6-2 or TRBV6-3 to TRBJ2-6; 9 bases align to TRBD1. Material: peripheral blood. The receptor was isolated from a woman aged 55-75 years who had recovered from COVID-19. Here the CDR3 reads CASSYSTFRQGVSGANVLTF. As DNA, the CDR3 is TGTGCCAGCAGTTACTCGACGTTTCGACAGGGGGTCTCTGGGGCCAACGTCCTGACTTTC.